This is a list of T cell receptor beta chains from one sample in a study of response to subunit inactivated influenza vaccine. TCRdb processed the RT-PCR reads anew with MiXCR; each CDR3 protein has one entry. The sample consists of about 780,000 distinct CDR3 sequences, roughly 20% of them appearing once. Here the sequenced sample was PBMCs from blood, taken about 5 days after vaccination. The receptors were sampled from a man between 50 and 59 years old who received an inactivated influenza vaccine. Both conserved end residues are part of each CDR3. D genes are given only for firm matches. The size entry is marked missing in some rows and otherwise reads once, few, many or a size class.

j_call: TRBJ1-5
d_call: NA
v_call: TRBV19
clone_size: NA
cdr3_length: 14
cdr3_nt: TGTGCCAGTAGTAGGCCGGTGAGCAATCAGCCCCAGCATTTT
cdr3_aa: CASSRPVSNQPQHF

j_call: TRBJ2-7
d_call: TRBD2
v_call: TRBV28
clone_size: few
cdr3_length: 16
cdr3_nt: TGTGCCAGCAGTTACGCGCCAAGCGGGACTACTTACGAGCAGTACTTC
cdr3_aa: CASSYAPSGTTYEQYF

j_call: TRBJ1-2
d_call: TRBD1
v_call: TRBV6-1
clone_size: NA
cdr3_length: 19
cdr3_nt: TGTGCCAGCAGACTAACAGGGGGCGCGGGTCTCGTACCAAGCTATGGCTACACCTTC
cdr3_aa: CASRLTGGAGLVPSYGYTF

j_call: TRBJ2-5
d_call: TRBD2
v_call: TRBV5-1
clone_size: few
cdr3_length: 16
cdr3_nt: TGCGCCAGTGCACCGAGGAGCGGGAGGGACCAAGAGACCCAGTACTTC
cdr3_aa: CASAPRSGRDQETQYF

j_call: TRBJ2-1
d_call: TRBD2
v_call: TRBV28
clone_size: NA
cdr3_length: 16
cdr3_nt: TGTGCCAGCAGTTTCCATCGAAGCGGGAACTACAATGAGCAGTTCTTC
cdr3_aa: CASSFHRSGNYNEQFF

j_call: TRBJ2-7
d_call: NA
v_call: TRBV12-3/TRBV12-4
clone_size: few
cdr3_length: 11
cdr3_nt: TGTGCCAGCAGTTTAGCGTCCAGGCGGTACTTC
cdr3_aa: CASSLASRRYF

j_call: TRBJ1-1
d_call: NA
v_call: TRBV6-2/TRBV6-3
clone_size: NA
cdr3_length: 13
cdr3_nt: TGTGCCAGCACCAACCGGTGGGACACTGAAGCTTTCTTT
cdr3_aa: CASTNRWDTEAFF

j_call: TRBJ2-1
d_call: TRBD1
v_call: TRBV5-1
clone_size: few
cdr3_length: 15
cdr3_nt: TGCGCCAGCGGTAACAGGGGGCTGACCTACAATGAGCAGTTCTTC
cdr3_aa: CASGNRGLTYNEQFF

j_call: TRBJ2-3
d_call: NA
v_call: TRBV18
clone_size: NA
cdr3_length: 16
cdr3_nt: TGTGCCAGCTCACCTCGACAAGTTCCGGGCACAGATACGCAGTATTTT
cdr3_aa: CASSPRQVPGTDTQYF

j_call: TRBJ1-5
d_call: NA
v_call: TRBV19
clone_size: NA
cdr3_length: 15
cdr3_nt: TGTGCCAGTAGTATATACAGTGGGGTCGGTCAGCCCCAGCATTTT
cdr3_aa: CASSIYSGVGQPQHF

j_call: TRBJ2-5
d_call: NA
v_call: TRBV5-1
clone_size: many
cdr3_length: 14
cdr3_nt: TGCGCCAGCAGCTTGGGGGCCCCCGGAGAGACCCAGTACTTC
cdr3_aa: CASSLGAPGETQYF

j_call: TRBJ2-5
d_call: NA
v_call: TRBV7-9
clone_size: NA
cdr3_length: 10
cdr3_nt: TGTGCCACCGCAGGGGAGACCCAGTACTTC
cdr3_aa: CATAGETQYF

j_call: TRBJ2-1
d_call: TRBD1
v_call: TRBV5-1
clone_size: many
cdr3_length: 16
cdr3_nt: TGCGCCAGCAGCCTTACCCCGGGACAGGGGATGGGTGAGCAGTTCTTC
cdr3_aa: CASSLTPGQGMGEQFF

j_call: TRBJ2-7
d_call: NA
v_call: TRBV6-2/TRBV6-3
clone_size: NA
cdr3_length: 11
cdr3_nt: TGTGCCAGCGGTCAAAGCTACGAGCAGTACTTC
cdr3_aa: CASGQSYEQYF

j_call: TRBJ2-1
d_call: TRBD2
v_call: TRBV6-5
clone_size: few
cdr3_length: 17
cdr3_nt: TGTGCCAGCAGTTACTCGAGGCGGGAGATCAGATACAATGAGCAGTTCTTC
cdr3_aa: CASSYSRREIRYNEQFF

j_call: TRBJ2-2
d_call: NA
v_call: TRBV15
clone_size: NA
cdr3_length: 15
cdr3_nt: TGTGCCACCAGCACTCTTCGTCTATTCCCCGGGGAGCTGTTTTTT
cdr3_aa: CATSTLRLFPGELFF

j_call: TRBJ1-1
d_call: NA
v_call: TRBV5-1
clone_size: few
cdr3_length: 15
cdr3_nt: TGCGCCAGCAGCCCGCAAGGACAGCCGAACACTGAAGCTTTCTTT
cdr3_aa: CASSPQGQPNTEAFF

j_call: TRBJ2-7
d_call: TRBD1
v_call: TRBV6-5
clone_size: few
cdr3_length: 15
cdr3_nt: TGTGCCAGCAGTTACTCGAAGGGACAGGGCTACGAGCAGTACTTC
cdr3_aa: CASSYSKGQGYEQYF

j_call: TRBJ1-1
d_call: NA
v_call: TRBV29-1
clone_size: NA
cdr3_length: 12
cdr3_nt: TGCAGCGTTGAAGATTCCGCTCGAGTAGCTTTCTTT
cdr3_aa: CSVEDSARVAFF

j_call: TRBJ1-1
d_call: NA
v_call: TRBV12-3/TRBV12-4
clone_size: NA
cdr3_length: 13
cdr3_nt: TGTGCCAGCAGCATGGTGGGGGACACTGAAGCTTTCTTT
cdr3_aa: CASSMVGDTEAFF

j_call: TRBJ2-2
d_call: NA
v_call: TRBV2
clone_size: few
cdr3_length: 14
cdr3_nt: TGTGCCAGCAGTGAAATAGATCCCGCCGGGGAGCTGTTTTTT
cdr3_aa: CASSEIDPAGELFF

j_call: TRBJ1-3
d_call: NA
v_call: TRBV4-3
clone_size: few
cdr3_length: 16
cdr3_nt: TGCGCCAGCAGCCAAGGGGGCAGGGCCTCTGGAAACACCATATATTTT
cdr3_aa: CASSQGGRASGNTIYF

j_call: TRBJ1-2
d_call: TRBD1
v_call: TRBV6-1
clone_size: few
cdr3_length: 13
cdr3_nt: TGTGCCAGCAGACGCGGACAGGGGCATGGCTACACCTTC
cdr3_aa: CASRRGQGHGYTF

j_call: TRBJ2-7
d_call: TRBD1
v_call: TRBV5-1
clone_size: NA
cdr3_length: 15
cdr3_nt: TGCGCCAGCAGCTTCAAACAGGGGGACTCCTACGAGCAGTACTTC
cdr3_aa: CASSFKQGDSYEQYF

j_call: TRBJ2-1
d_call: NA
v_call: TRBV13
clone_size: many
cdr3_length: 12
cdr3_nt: TGTGCCAGCGGGGTATTGGCCAATGAGCAGTTCTTC
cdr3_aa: CASGVLANEQFF

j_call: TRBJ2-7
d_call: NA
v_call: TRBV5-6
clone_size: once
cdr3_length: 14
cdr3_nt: TGTGCCAGCAGCTCGACAGGACTCCTGTACGAGCAGTACTTC
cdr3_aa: CASSSTGLLYEQYF

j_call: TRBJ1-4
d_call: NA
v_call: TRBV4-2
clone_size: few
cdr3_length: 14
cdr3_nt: TGTGCCAGCAGCCAAGGGGGAGGGAATGAAAAACTGTTTTTT
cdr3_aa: CASSQGGGNEKLFF

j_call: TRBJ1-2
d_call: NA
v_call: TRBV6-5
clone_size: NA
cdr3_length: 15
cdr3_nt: TGTGCCAGCAGTTACCGGACAGAACGAAACTCTGGCTACACCTTC
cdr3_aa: CASSYRTERNSGYTF

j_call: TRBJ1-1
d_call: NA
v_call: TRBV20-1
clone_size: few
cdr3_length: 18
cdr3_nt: TGCAGTGCTAGTTCTGGACCTATGGAGGAGGTTTTCAGCACTGAAGCTTTCTTT
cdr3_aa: CSASSGPMEEVFSTEAFF

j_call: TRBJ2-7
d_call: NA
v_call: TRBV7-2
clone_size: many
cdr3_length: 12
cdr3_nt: TGTGCCAGCAGCCACAACTCCTACGAGCAGTACTTC
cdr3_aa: CASSHNSYEQYF

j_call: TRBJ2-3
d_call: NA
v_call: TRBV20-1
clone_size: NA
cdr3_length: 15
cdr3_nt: TGCAGTGCTATCCCCGGACAGCGGTCTGGTGATACGCAGTATTTT
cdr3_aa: CSAIPGQRSGDTQYF

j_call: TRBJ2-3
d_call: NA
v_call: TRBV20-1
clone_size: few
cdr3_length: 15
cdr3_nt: TGCAGTGCCTCAAGTACTAGGACTAGCACAGATACGCAGTATTTT
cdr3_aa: CSASSTRTSTDTQYF

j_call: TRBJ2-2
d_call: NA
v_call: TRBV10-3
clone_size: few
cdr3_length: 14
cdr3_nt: TGTGCCACCAGAAACCCTCCGGGCACCGGGGAGCTGTTTTTT
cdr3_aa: CATRNPPGTGELFF

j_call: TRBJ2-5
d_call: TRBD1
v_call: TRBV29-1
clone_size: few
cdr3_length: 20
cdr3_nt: TGCAGCGTTGAAGGACATGGGACAGGGCTCCCAAGAGTGATTAAAGGGACCCAGTACTTC
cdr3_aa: CSVEGHGTGLPRVIKGTQYF

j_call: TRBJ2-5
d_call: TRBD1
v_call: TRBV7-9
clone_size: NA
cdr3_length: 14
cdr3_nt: TGTGCCAGCCGGGGACAGGGGGAAGTACAGACCCAGTACTTC
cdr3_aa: CASRGQGEVQTQYF

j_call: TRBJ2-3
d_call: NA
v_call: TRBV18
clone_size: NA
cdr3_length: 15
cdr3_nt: TGTGCCAGCTCACCGCAGGGGACGGGCGCAGATACGCAGTATTTT
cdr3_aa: CASSPQGTGADTQYF

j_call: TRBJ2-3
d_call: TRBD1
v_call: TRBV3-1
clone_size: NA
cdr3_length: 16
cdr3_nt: TGTGCCAGCAGCCCCTCCGACAGGGTTTTTGGAGATACGCAGTATTTT
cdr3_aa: CASSPSDRVFGDTQYF

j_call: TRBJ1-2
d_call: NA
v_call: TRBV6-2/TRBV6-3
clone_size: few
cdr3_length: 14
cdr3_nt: TGTGCCAGCACCACGGGACGGAGAAACTATGGCTACACCTTC
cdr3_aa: CASTTGRRNYGYTF

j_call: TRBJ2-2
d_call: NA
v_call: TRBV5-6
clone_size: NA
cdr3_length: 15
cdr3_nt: TGTGCCAGCAGCTTGACTAAGCTGAACACCGGGGAGCTGTTTTTT
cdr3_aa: CASSLTKLNTGELFF

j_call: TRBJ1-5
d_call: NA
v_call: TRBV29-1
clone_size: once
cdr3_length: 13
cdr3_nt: TGCAGCGTGGGGGACCGAAACGGCCAGCCCCAGCATTTT
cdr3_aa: CSVGDRNGQPQHF

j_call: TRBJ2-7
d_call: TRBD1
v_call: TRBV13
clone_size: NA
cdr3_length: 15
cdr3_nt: TGTGCCAGCAGCGCTGGGACAGGGGGGGTCTACGAGCAGTACTTC
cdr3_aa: CASSAGTGGVYEQYF

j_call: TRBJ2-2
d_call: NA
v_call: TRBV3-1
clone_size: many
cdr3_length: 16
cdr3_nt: TGTGCCAGCAGCCAGACACCTGGGGGACACACCGGGGAGCTGTTTTTT
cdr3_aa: CASSQTPGGHTGELFF

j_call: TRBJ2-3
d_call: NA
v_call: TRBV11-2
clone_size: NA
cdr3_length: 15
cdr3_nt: TGTGCCAGCAGCATCGCCTTAAGACTCACAGATACGCAGTATTTT
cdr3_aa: CASSIALRLTDTQYF

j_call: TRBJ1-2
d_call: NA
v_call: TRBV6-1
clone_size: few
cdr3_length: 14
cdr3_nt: TGTGCCAGCAGTCCGGCAGGGGTTGCCTATGGCTACACCTTC
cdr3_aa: CASSPAGVAYGYTF

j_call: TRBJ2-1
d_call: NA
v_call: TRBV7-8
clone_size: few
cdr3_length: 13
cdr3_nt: TGTGCCAGCAGCTTTGCAGGGAACAATGAGCAGTTCTTC
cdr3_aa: CASSFAGNNEQFF

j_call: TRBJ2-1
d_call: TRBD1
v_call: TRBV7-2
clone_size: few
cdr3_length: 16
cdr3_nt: TGTGCCAGCAGCTTAGCGCCGACAGGGTATGGCAATGAGCAGTTCTTC
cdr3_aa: CASSLAPTGYGNEQFF

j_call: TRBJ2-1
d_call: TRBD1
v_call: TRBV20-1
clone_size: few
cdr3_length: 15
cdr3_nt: TGCAGTGCTAGCGGTAGGGGGCGCTCCTACAATGAGCAGTTCTTC
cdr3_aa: CSASGRGRSYNEQFF

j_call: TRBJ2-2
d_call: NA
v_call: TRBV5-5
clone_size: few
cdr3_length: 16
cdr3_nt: TGTGCCAGCAGCGGCGGGACCTTAATGAACACCGGGGAGCTGTTTTTT
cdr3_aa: CASSGGTLMNTGELFF